The sequence of this T cell receptor (beta chain) was determined in a study of tumor and adjacent non-tumor tissue in lung cancer. Study information: Patients comprised 12 adenocarcinoma, a couple of squamous cell carcinoma and 1 small cell lung cancer. Aged roughly 31 to 80 years, patients included nine to ten men and about 5 women with stage I to III disease. Samples averaged about 3.8 million productive TCRbeta reads each.

A modified ARM-PCR protocol with three rounds of nested PCR amplified TCRbeta. TCRdb ran MiXCR on the multiplex PCR reads and lists one entry per CDR3 protein. This table holds about 50,000 distinct CDR3 sequences, roughly 69% found once. V lost 5 bases, J lost 0 bases, and 11 bases lay in between. Germline CDR1 DFQATT, CDR2 SNEGSKA (reference sequence). This CDR3 spans 14 amino acids. General study points: TCR diversity was significantly greater in tumor than normal lung tissue.

The template was RNA from unsorted bulk tissue. Distant lung tissue was collected more than 3 cm away from the tumor edge. With regard to this clonotype: As yet, its antigen is unknown. A read error may be the cause here, since a much bigger clone is one base away.

This chain joins TRBV20-1 and TRBJ1-3; D is undetermined. Sequences were obtained from distant non-tumor lung tissue. The clonotype comes from a woman in her sixties or seventies with non-small cell lung cancer. As DNA, the CDR3 is TGCAGTGCTGGAAAGACTGACTCTGGAAACACCATATATTTT. Protein product: CSAGKTDSGNTIYF.